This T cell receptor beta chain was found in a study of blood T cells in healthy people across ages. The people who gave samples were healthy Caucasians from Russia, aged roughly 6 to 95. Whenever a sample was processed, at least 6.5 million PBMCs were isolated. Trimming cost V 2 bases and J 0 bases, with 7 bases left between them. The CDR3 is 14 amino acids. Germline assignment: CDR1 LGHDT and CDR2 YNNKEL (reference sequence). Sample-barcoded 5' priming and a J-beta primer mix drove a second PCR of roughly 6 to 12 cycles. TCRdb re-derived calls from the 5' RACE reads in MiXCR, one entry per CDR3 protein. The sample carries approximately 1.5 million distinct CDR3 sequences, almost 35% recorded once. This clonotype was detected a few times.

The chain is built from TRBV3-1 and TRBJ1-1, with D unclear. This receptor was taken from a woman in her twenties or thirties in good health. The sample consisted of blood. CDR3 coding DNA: TGTGCCAGCAGCCAACCTCCTATGAACACTGAAGCTTTCTTT. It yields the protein CASSQPPMNTEAFF.